This TCR beta chain was sequenced for a study of cytomegalovirus exposure and HLA in healthy donors. Study-wide context: Out of roughly 200 million T cells, an earlier analysis found roughly 110 million unique TCR beta sequences in total. Notes on the study in general: The study recorded 150 to 200 TCR beta chains that were cytomegalovirus-associated.

The table lists this clone with a count of one. Its specificity is not known. CDR3 length equals 17 residues. V lost 4 bases and J lost 6, with 25 bases in between. The germline V gene encodes CDR1 SGHNT and CDR2 YENEEA. When sampled, the donors appeared nominally healthy, though they likely had unrecorded immune exposures. PCR amplification relied on 60 Vbeta primers (plus 13 Jbeta primers). Sequenced by immunoSEQ multiplex PCR; TCRdb stores in-frame clones only, minus some. In the table there are 200,000 to 250,000 clones, less than 80% of which are singletons. The TCR comes from a girl aged 2 to 10 in good health and CMV-seronegative. The gene calls are TRBV11-3 and TRBJ2-7, with a weak D call TRBD1 (5 bases). Sequencing used PBMCs. The CDR3 region is CASSSITPLDRTLEQYF. The CDR3 DNA reads as TGTGCCAGCAGCTCCATTACCCCCCTCGACAGAACCCTCGAGCAGTACTTC.